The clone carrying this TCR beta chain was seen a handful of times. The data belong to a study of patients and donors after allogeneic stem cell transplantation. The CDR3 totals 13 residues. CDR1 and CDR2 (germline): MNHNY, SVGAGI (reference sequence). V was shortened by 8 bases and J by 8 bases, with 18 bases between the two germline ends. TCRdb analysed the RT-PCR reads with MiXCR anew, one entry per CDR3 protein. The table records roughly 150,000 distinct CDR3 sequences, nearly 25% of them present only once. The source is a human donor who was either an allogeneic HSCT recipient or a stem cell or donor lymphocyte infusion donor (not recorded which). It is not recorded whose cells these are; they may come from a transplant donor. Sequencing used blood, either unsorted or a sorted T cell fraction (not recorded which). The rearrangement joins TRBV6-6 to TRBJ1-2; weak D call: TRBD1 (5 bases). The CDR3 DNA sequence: TGTGCCAGCGAAGTCGGCAGGGTGCGGGGCTACACCTTC. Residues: CASEVGRVRGYTF.